Sequencing of this T cell receptor beta chain was carried out in a study of shared clonotypes between healthy human individuals. About the study: The people who gave samples were a couple of women and a few men aged 18 to 49.

About this clone: Antigen unknown.

Regarding the study as a whole: Generally, naive subsets came out with larger estimated richness than memory subsets.

Authors' processing steps: Filtering was not the same, since immunoSEQ gave junction-only sequences without quality scores. Only in-frame clones appear in the TCRdb table, and some are missing; sequencing was by immunoSEQ multiplex PCR. V and J calls and clone size are those listed in that table; D and trimming were worked out from the DNA. The table shows some 2,000,000 clones, with 95% occurring only once. The specimen was naive CD4+ T cells sorted from blood. The subset denotes: CD45RA+ positively selected. This TCR came from a man aged 18 to 29 in good health.

As DNA, the CDR3 is TGCGCCAGCCGGCCCGGGGGGACAGATCATAATTCACCCCTCCACTTT. Residues: CASRPGGTDHNSPLHF. V and J are TRBV5-1 and TRBJ1-6; 7 bases are shared with TRBD1. CDR3 length: 16 amino acids. After removal of 7 bases from V and 5 bases from J, the junction contained 12 bases not matched to a gene. CDR1 is SGHRS and CDR2 is YFSETQ in the germline V gene.